This TCR beta chain was documented in a study of cytomegalovirus exposure and HLA in healthy donors. Use of 60 Vbeta and 13 Jbeta primers characterized the PCR. Clones were read by immunoSEQ multiplex PCR, and TCRdb kept only the in-frame ones, dropping some. There are 160,000 or so clones in the sample; approximately 82% occur only once, and around 6.6% lies in the top ten. Study observations and caveats: The majority of CMV-associated TCR beta chains were reported as apparently HLA-restricted in a later analysis. Researchers catalogued under 200 TCR beta chains as cytomegalovirus-associated.

The germline V gene has CDR1 LNHNV and CDR2 YYDKDF (reference sequence). V lost 8 bases, J lost 8 bases, and 10 bases lay in between. The CDR3 spans 12 residues. Donors had nominal health at sampling but likely had unrecorded immune exposures. About this clone: Its antigen is unknown.

This rearrangement joins TRBV15 to TRBJ1-6; weak D call: TRBD1 (5 bases). The source material was PBMCs. The receptor comes from a woman aged 45-59 years in good health and CMV-seropositive. The CDR3 nucleotides are TGTGCCACCTGGGCGGGGGATTCACCCCTCCACTTT. It codes for CATWAGDSPLHF. The full variable domain, its missing parts supplied by reference TRBV15 and TRBJ1-6, is DAMVIQNPRYQVTQFGKPVTLSCSQTLNHNVMYWYQQKSSQAPKLLFHYYDKDFNNEADTPDNFQSRRPNTSFCFLDIRSPGLGDTAMYLCATWAGDSPLHFGNGTRLTVT.